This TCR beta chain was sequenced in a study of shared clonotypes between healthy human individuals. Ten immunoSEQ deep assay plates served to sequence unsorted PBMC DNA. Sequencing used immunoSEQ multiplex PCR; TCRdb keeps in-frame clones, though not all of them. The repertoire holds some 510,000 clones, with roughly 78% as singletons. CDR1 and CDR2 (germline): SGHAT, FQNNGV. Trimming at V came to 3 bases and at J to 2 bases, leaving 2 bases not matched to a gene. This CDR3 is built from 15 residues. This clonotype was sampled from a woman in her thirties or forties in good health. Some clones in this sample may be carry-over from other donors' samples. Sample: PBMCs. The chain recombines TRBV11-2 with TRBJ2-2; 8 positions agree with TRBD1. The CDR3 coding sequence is TGTGCCAGCAGCTTCAGGGGGCTTAACACCGGGGAGCTGTTTTTT. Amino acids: CASSFRGLNTGELFF.